A single sample gave rise to the 7 T cell receptor beta chains below, sequenced in a study of T cell responses to AZD1222 COVID-19 vaccine. Assay used: immunoSEQ multiplex PCR; TCRdb lists only in-frame clones, some missing. The sample has 80,000 to 90,000 clones, about 90% seen once. Material: peripheral blood, obtained on day 0 of MenACWY control vaccination. Source of these receptors: an adult in good health.

This chain uses TRBV19 with TRBJ1-1; TRBD1 is a possible D gene (6 bases). Between the trimmed V and J ends, which lost 7 bases and 4 bases, there was a span of 16 bases. CDR1 is LNHDA and CDR2 is SQIVND in the germline V gene (reference sequence). The CDR3 totals 14 residues. CDR3 sequence reads: CASMGGALGTEAFF. CDR3 in DNA: TGTGCCAGTATGGGGGGGGCTCTCGGCACTGAAGCTTTCTTT.

The chain uses TRBV2 and TRBJ2-7, with D possibly being TRBD2 (6 bases). This CDR3 has 13 residues. Looked up from germline, CDR1 is SNHLY and CDR2 is FYNNEI. V was shortened by 7 bases and J by 5 bases, with 15 bases between the two germline ends. CDR3 in amino acids: CASKSSGGDEQYF. CDR3 nucleotide sequence: TGTGCCAGCAAATCCTCCGGCGGGGACGAGCAGTACTTC.

The chain joins TRBV28 to TRBJ1-1; 7 bases fit TRBD1. The germline gives CDR1 MDHEN, CDR2 SYDVKM. The CDR3 runs to 13 residues. The J segment lost 6 bases and the V segment lost 1 base, leaving 2 bases of the junction unmatched. CDR3 loop: CASSLSGGSEAFF. The CDR3 DNA reads as TGTGCCAGCAGTTTATCAGGGGGGTCTGAAGCTTTCTTT.

The chain employs TRBV10-2 and TRBJ1-1; 7 nucleotides line up with TRBD1. The germline gives CDR1 WSHSY, CDR2 SAAADI. The CDR3 loop spans 16 amino acids. Unmatched junction bases numbered 11, after V lost 6 bases and J lost 1 base. The CDR3 sequence: CASSHPSGTANTEAFF. As DNA, the CDR3 is TGCGCCAGCAGCCACCCTTCCGGGACAGCGAACACTGAAGCTTTCTTT.

The rearrangement links TRBV6-5 to TRBJ2-5, with no clear D. The CDR3 sequence is 14 residues long. Trimming stripped 1 base from V and 4 bases from J, with 10 bases between. The V gene's germline CDR1 is MNHEY and CDR2 SVGAGI. The CDR3 sequence: CASSYFGTRETQYF. CDR3 sequence (DNA): TGTGCCAGCAGTTACTTTGGTACAAGAGAGACCCAGTACTTC.

The chain carries TRBV6-2 or TRBV6-3 and TRBJ2-5, with TRBD2 matching over 8 bases. V was pared by 0 bases and J by 0 bases, with 3 bases of the junction left unmatched. The CDR3 sequence is 16 residues long. Per germline, CDR1 MNHEY and CDR2 SVGEGT. The CDR3 DNA sequence: TGTGCCAGCAGTTACTCTCCTAGCGGGTACCAAGAGACCCAGTACTTC. This codes for CASSYSPSGYQETQYF.

This clone was detected only a few times. The rearrangement joins TRBV28 to TRBJ2-3, with a weak D call TRBD2 (5 bases). Deletions cut 7 bases from V and 2 bases from J, with 10 bases between. Per the germline V gene, CDR1 is MDHEN and CDR2 is SYDVKM. The CDR3 sequence is 13 residues long. Written as DNA, the CDR3 is TGTGCCAGCAACGAGGGTTCCACAGATACGCAGTATTTT. This translates into CASNEGSTDTQYF.